This T cell receptor (beta chain) is drawn from a study of T cells expressing NK-cell markers. Overall study: Sorted CD3+CD56+NKG2C+, CD3+CD56+NKG2C- and CD3+CD56-NKG2C+ T cells provided the TCR beta repertoires. Regarding the study as a whole: NKG2C+ dominant clonotype frequencies in a handful of donors were roughly 1.0-8% of CD8+ T cells.

TCRdb re-analyzed the 5' RACE reads; it lists each CDR3 protein once, without DNA. This table holds about 260,000 distinct CDR3 sequences. Regarding this clonotype: Its antigen is still unknown.

The sequencing input was blood T cells: a sorted CD56 or NKG2C T cell subset, CD4+ or CD8+ T cells, or bulk PBMC T cells (not recorded which). This TCR came from a man between 18 and 29 years old in good health.

CDR3 protein: CASSPGLAGERDTQYF. The chain combines TRBV5-1 with TRBJ2-3; TCRdb reports TRBD2, a call that lacks DNA to check it against. The CDR3 loop spans 16 amino acids. Germline lookup yields CDR1 SGHRS and CDR2 YFSETQ.